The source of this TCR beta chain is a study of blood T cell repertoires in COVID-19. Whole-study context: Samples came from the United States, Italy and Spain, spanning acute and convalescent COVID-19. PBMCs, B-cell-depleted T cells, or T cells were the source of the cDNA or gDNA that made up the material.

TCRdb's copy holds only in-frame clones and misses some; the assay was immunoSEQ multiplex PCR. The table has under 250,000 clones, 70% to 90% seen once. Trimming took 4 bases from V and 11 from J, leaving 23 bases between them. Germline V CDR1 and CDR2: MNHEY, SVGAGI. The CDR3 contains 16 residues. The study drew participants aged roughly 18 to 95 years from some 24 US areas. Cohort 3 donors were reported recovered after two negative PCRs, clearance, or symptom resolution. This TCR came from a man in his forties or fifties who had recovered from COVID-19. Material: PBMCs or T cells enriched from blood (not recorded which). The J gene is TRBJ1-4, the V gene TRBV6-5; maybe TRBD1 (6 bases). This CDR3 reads CASSSRRGGEKGKLFF. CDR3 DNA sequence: TGTGCCAGCAGTTCCCGCCGAGGGGGTGAGAAGGGGAAACTGTTTTTT.